This T cell receptor beta chain was obtained from a study of control samples from healthy donors and cancer patients. The CDR3 has 15 amino acids. V lost 2 bases and J lost 5; bases outside the gene matches: 5. Data came from immunoSEQ multiplex PCR; TCRdb stores just in-frame clones and leaves some out. The sample consists of 45,000 to 55,000 clones, roughly 94% of them appearing once. The rearrangement joins TRBV23-1 to TRBJ1-5; TRBD1 aligns across 8 bases. TRBV23-1 is sorted into the ORF group, with uncertain function. The sample comprised blood. The source of this sequence is a man between 25 and 39 years old in good health. DNA of the CDR3: TGCGCCAGCAGTCAACCCAACAGGGGGGATCAGCCCCAGCATTTT. Translated: CASSQPNRGDQPQHF.